These 7 T cell receptor beta chains came from one sample sequenced in a study of early T cells in non-severe SARS-CoV-2 infection. TCRdb itself ran the 5' RACE reads through MiXCR, one entry per CDR3 protein. The repertoire includes approximately 71,000 distinct CDR3 sequences, 10% to 15% of them detected once, and over 1.5% sits in the top ten. Source material: whole blood. These receptor sequences come from an adult who was a healthcare worker with PCR-confirmed SARS-CoV-2 infection or an uninfected control (not recorded which).

This clonotype was seen repeatedly, ten times or more. The chain joins TRBV20-1 to TRBJ2-3; D not resolved. Germline V CDR1 and CDR2: DFQATT, SNEGSKA (reference sequence). The CDR3 spans 11 residues. V lost 4 bases to trimming and J lost 0 bases, with 2 bases between them. The CDR3 reads CSATSTDTQYF. CDR3 coding DNA: TGCAGTGCTACTAGCACAGATACGCAGTATTTT.

This clonotype occurred a few times. V gene TRBV18 combines with J gene TRBJ1-2; weak D call: TRBD1 (6 bases). The CDR3 consists of 16 residues. The V end was cut by 2 bases, the J end by 0 bases, with 13 bases between. Germline CDR1 is KGHSH and CDR2 is LQKENI. CDR3 coding DNA: TGTGCCAGCTCACCATCAGCCGGGACAACTAACTATGGCTACACCTTC. Translating gives CASSPSAGTTNYGYTF.

The V and J genes are TRBV7-9 and TRBJ2-7, with D hard to call. Germline V gene lookup returns CDR1 SEHNR and CDR2 FQNEAQ (reference sequence). Trimming cost V 8 bases and J 5 bases, with 13 bases left between them. The CDR3 sequence is 12 residues long. The CDR3: CASCTSPNEQYF. The DNA for the CDR3 is TGTGCCAGCTGCACCTCCCCTAACGAGCAGTACTTC.

The chain carries TRBV20-1 and TRBJ2-1; unclear D gene. Per the germline V gene, CDR1 is DFQATT and CDR2 is SNEGSKA (reference sequence). The CDR3 has 15 residues. V shed 0 bases and J shed 0 bases, with 9 bases lying between them. Here the CDR3 DNA reads TGCAGTGCTAGAGATGACTCGAGCTCCTACAATGAGCAGTTCTTC. This sequence encodes CSARDDSSSYNEQFF.

The chain uses TRBV6-2 or TRBV6-3 and TRBJ2-5, with 9 positions matching TRBD1. CDR3 length equals 14 residues. V lost 8 bases and J lost 3; bases outside the gene matches: 7. Germline assignment: CDR1 MNHEY and CDR2 SVGEGT. The CDR3 nucleotides read TGTGCCAGCCAACCACAGGGGGCTAAAGAGACCCAGTACTTC. Amino acids: CASQPQGAKETQYF.

V is TRBV10-3 and J is TRBJ2-1; D may be TRBD1 or TRBD2 (5 bases each). This CDR3 spans 16 amino acids. Looked up from germline, CDR1 is ENHRY and CDR2 is SYGVKD. The V and J ends lost 0 bases and 2 bases respectively, with 11 bases between them. Here the CDR3 DNA reads TGTGCCATCAGTGAGTCGAGGGGATACCCCTACAATGAGCAGTTCTTC. It encodes CAISESRGYPYNEQFF.

Only a few counts were recorded for this clonotype. The rearrangement links TRBV9 to TRBJ1-6; D is unresolved. Germline V gene data show CDR1 as SGDLS and CDR2 as YYNGEE. CDR3 length equals 13 residues. Trimming pared 4 bases from V and 13 bases from J, leaving 15 bases between. This CDR3 is CASSPEGMTPLHF. The CDR3 bases are TGTGCCAGCAGCCCCGAGGGAATGACGCCCCTCCACTTT.